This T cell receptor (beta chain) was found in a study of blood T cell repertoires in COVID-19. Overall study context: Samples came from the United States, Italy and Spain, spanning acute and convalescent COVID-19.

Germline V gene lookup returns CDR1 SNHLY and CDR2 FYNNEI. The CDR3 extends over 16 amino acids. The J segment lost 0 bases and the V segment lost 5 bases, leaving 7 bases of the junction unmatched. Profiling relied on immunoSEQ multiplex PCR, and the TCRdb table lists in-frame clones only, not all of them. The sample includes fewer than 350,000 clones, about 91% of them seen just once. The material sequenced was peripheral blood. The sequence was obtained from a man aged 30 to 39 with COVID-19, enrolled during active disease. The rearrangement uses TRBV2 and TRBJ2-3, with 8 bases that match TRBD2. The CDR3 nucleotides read TGTGCCAGCAGTACACCCTTAGCGGGGAGCACAGATACGCAGTATTTT. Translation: CASSTPLAGSTDTQYF.